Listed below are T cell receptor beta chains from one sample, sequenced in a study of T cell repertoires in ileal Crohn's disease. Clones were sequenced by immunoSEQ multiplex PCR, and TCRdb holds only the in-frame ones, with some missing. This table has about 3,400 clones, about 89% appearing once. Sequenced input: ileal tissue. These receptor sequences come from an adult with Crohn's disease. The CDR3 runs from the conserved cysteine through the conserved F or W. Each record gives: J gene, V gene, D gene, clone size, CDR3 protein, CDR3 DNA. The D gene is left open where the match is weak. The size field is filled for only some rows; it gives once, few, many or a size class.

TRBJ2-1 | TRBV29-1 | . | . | CSVEFWDQPYNEQFF | TGCAGCGTTGAATTCTGGGACCAACCCTACAATGAGCAGTTCTTC
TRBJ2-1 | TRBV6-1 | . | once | CASSEIMAAYNEQFF | TGTGCCAGCAGTGAAATTATGGCGGCCTACAATGAGCAGTTCTTC
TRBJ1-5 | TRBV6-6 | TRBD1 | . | CASSQPTGGRQPQHF | TGTGCCAGCAGTCAACCTACAGGGGGCAGGCAGCCCCAGCATTTT
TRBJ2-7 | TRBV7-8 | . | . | CASSSLGGYEQYF | TGTGCCAGCAGCTCACTCGGGGGATACGAGCAGTACTTC
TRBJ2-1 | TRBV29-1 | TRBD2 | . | CSATGTRDYNEQFF | TGCAGCGCCACCGGGACTAGAGACTACAATGAGCAGTTCTTC
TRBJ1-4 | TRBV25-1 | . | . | CASSEYGGRAEKLFF | TGTGCCAGCAGTGAATACGGGGGGCGGGCTGAAAAACTGTTTTTT
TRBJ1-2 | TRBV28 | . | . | CASSPGLNYGYTF | TGTGCCAGCAGCCCGGGACTGAACTATGGCTACACCTTC
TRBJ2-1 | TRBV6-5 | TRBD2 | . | CASSYSEGGLSNEQFF | TGTGCCAGCAGTTACTCGGAGGGAGGGCTCTCCAATGAGCAGTTCTTC
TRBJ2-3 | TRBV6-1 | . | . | CASNIRGHTDTQYF | TGTGCCAGCAACATTCGGGGGCACACAGATACGCAGTATTTT
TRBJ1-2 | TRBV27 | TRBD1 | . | CASKGFDRDGYTF | TGTGCCAGCAAGGGGTTTGACAGGGATGGCTACACCTTC
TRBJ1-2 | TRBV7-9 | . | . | CASSLGGAAGYGYTF | TGTGCCAGCAGCTTAGGAGGGGCAGCAGGCTATGGCTACACCTTC
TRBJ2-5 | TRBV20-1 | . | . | CSARAETQYF | TGCAGTGCTAGAGCGGAGACCCAGTACTTC
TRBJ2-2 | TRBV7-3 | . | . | CASSSTWGTGELFF | TGTGCCAGCAGCTCTACCTGGGGCACCGGGGAGCTGTTTTTT
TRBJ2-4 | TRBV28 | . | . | CASSSPLGNKNIQYF | TGTGCCAGCAGTTCCCCCTTAGGGAACAAAAACATTCAGTACTTC
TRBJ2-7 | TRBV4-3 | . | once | CASSQEAAQREQYF | TGCGCCAGCAGCCAAGAGGCAGCCCAGCGGGAGCAGTACTTC
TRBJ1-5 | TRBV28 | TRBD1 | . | CASSGSGTVNQPQHF | TGTGCCAGCAGTGGCTCCGGGACAGTCAATCAGCCCCAGCATTTT
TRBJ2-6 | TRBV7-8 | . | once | CASSWVRYPQSRANVLTF | TGTGCCAGCAGCTGGGTCCGTTACCCACAAAGTCGGGCCAACGTCCTGACTTTC
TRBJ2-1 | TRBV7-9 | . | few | CASSLTGQNHNEQFF | TGTGCCAGCAGCTTAACGGGGCAGAACCACAATGAGCAGTTCTTC
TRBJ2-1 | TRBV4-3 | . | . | CASSQGRRYDEQFF | TGCGCCAGCAGCCAAGGGCGCAGGTACGATGAGCAGTTCTTC
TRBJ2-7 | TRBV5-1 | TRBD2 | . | CASSWDTSGSRYEQYF | TGCGCCAGCAGCTGGGATACTAGCGGGAGTCGCTACGAGCAGTACTTC
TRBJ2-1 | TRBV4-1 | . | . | CASSQEGLVANEQFF | TGCGCCAGCAGCCAAGAAGGGCTAGTTGCGAATGAGCAGTTCTTC
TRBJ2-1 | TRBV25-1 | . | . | CASSVSGLSSYNEQFF | TGTGCCAGCAGTGTAAGCGGCCTGAGCTCCTACAATGAGCAGTTCTTC
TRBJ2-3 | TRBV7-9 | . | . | CASSLALDPAQYF | TGTGCCAGCAGCTTAGCCCTAGATCCGGCGCAGTATTTT